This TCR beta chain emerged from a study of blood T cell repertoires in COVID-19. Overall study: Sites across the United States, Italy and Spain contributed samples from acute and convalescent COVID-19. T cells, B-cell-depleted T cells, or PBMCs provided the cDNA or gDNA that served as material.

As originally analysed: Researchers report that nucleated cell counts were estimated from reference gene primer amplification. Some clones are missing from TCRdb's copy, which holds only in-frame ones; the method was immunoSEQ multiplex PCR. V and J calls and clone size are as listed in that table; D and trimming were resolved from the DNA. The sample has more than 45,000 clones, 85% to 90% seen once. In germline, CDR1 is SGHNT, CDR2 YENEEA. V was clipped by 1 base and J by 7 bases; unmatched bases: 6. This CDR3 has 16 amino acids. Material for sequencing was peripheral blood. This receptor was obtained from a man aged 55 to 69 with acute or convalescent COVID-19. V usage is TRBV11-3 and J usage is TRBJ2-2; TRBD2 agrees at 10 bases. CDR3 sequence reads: CASSLGPSGSGGELFF. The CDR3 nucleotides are TGTGCCAGCAGCTTAGGCCCTAGCGGGAGCGGCGGGGAGCTGTTTTTT.